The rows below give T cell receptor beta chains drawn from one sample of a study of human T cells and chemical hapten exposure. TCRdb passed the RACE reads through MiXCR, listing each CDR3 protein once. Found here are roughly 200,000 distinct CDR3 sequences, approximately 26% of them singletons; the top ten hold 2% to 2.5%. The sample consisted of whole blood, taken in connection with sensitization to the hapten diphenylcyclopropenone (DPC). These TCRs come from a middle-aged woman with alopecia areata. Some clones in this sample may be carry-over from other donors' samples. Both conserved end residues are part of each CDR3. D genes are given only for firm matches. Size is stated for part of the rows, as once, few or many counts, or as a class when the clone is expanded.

CDR3 protein: CASIQQGYTEAFF
CDR3 DNA: TGTGCCAGCATCCAACAGGGTTACACTGAAGCTTTCTTT
J gene: TRBJ1-1
clone size: NA
V gene: TRBV28
D gene: NA

CDR3 protein: CSAPGTSGSETQYF
CDR3 DNA: TGCAGTGCGCCCGGGACTAGCGGGAGCGAGACGCAGTATTTT
J gene: TRBJ2-3
clone size: few
V gene: TRBV20-1
D gene: TRBD2

CDR3 protein: CASSSTYPQNTEAFF
CDR3 DNA: TGCGCCAGCAGCTCCACTTATCCTCAGAACACTGAAGCTTTCTTT
J gene: TRBJ1-1
clone size: NA
V gene: TRBV5-1
D gene: NA

CDR3 protein: CSAAGGGRAGNQPQHF
CDR3 DNA: TGCAGTGCCGCAGGGGGGGGAAGGGCGGGCAATCAGCCCCAGCATTTT
J gene: TRBJ1-5
clone size: NA
V gene: TRBV20-1
D gene: TRBD1

CDR3 protein: CAISASPGQGTEAFF
CDR3 DNA: TGTGCCATCAGTGCGTCTCCGGGACAGGGAACTGAAGCTTTCTTT
J gene: TRBJ1-1
clone size: many
V gene: TRBV10-3
D gene: TRBD1

CDR3 protein: CASGSRNSGELFF
CDR3 DNA: TGCGCCAGCGGATCCCGAAACTCCGGGGAGCTGTTTTTT
J gene: TRBJ2-2
clone size: NA
V gene: TRBV5-1
D gene: NA

CDR3 protein: CASSSTAGTYEQYF
CDR3 DNA: TGTGCCAGCAGCTCCACAGCGGGAACCTACGAGCAGTACTTC
J gene: TRBJ2-7
clone size: few
V gene: TRBV7-8
D gene: TRBD2

CDR3 protein: CASSQQPTGSGTGELFF
CDR3 DNA: TGCGCCAGCAGCCAACAACCTACAGGGTCGGGCACCGGGGAGCTGTTTTTT
J gene: TRBJ2-2
clone size: few
V gene: TRBV4-3
D gene: NA

CDR3 protein: CASSPHVAGGNNEQFF
CDR3 DNA: TGTGCCAGCAGCCCCCATGTAGCGGGAGGGAACAATGAGCAGTTCTTC
J gene: TRBJ2-1
clone size: NA
V gene: TRBV3-1
D gene: TRBD2

CDR3 protein: CASSLGEGTDGYTF
CDR3 DNA: TGCGCCAGCAGCTTGGGTGAAGGTACGGATGGCTACACCTTC
J gene: TRBJ1-2
clone size: few
V gene: TRBV5-1
D gene: NA

CDR3 protein: CSARDQGTDYNEQFF
CDR3 DNA: TGCAGTGCTAGAGATCAGGGGACTGACTACAATGAGCAGTTCTTC
J gene: TRBJ2-1
clone size: few
V gene: TRBV20-1
D gene: NA

CDR3 protein: CASKGPAYEQYF
CDR3 DNA: TGTGCCAGCAAGGGACCGGCCTACGAGCAGTACTTC
J gene: TRBJ2-7
clone size: NA
V gene: TRBV6-2/TRBV6-3
D gene: NA

CDR3 protein: CSVAEGASGQPQHF
CDR3 DNA: TGCAGCGTTGCTGAGGGGGCATCTGGTCAGCCCCAGCATTTT
J gene: TRBJ1-5
clone size: many
V gene: TRBV29-1
D gene: TRBD1

CDR3 protein: CSARDPGLRGGGQPQHF
CDR3 DNA: TGCAGTGCTAGAGATCCGGGCCTCAGGGGGGGGGGTCAGCCCCAGCATTTT
J gene: TRBJ1-5
clone size: NA
V gene: TRBV20-1
D gene: TRBD1

CDR3 protein: CASSRGPPREQYF
CDR3 DNA: TGTGCCAGCAGTCGGGGCCCTCCCAGGGAGCAGTACTTC
J gene: TRBJ2-7
clone size: few
V gene: TRBV28
D gene: NA

CDR3 protein: CASSPGAYRGRAQYF
CDR3 DNA: TGTGCCAGCAGCCCCGGGGCCTACAGGGGAAGGGCCCAGTACTTC
J gene: TRBJ2-5
clone size: NA
V gene: TRBV7-2
D gene: TRBD1

CDR3 protein: CASSPSRGQGADYGYTF
CDR3 DNA: TGTGCCAGCAGCCCATCAAGGGGGCAGGGGGCTGACTATGGCTACACCTTC
J gene: TRBJ1-2
clone size: once
V gene: TRBV25-1
D gene: TRBD1

CDR3 protein: CASSFGSRQGGKFF
CDR3 DNA: TGTGCCAGCAGTTTTGGGTCAAGACAGGGAGGGAAGTTCTTC
J gene: TRBJ2-1
clone size: NA
V gene: TRBV12-3/TRBV12-4
D gene: NA

CDR3 protein: CSVEWGVDTEAFF
CDR3 DNA: TGCAGCGTTGAATGGGGGGTGGACACTGAAGCTTTCTTT
J gene: TRBJ1-1
clone size: NA
V gene: TRBV29-1
D gene: NA

CDR3 protein: CSAYDGTSGNTIYF
CDR3 DNA: TGCAGCGCATACGACGGTACCTCTGGAAACACCATATATTTT
J gene: TRBJ1-3
clone size: few
V gene: TRBV29-1
D gene: NA

CDR3 protein: CASSRDRAYEQYF
CDR3 DNA: TGTGCCAGCAGTCGGGACAGGGCCTACGAGCAGTACTTC
J gene: TRBJ2-7
clone size: many
V gene: TRBV7-2
D gene: TRBD1